These 2 T cell receptor beta chains were all obtained from the same sample, sequenced in a study of early T cells in non-severe SARS-CoV-2 infection. Each CDR3 protein gets one entry after TCRdb re-called the 5' RACE reads with MiXCR. The sample consists of about 60,000 distinct CDR3 sequences, 20% of them appearing once. Material: whole blood, obtained at baseline. These receptors were taken from an adult who was a healthcare worker with PCR-confirmed SARS-CoV-2 infection or an uninfected control (not recorded which).

This clonotype was observed a few times. V gene TRBV7-6 combines with J gene TRBJ2-1, with TRBD2 matching 10 bases. V lost 1 base, J lost 4 bases, and 4 bases stayed unmatched. Looked up from germline, CDR1 is SGHVS and CDR2 is FNYEAQ. CDR3 length: 16 amino acids. The CDR3 loop reads CASSLEASGRYNEQFF. The DNA for the CDR3 is TGTGCCAGCAGCTTAGAGGCTAGCGGGAGATACAATGAGCAGTTCTTC.

This clonotype was seen only a few times. This rearrangement joins TRBV18 to TRBJ2-3, with TRBD2 identical over 9 bases. This CDR3 comprises 16 residues. The germline CDR1 and CDR2 sequences are KGHSH and LQKENI. V lost 3 bases to trimming and J lost 4 bases; unmatched junction nucleotides: 8. CDR3 residues: CASSPSSGGPPDTQYF. CDR3 bases: TGTGCCAGCTCACCCTCCAGCGGGGGGCCCCCAGATACGCAGTATTTT.